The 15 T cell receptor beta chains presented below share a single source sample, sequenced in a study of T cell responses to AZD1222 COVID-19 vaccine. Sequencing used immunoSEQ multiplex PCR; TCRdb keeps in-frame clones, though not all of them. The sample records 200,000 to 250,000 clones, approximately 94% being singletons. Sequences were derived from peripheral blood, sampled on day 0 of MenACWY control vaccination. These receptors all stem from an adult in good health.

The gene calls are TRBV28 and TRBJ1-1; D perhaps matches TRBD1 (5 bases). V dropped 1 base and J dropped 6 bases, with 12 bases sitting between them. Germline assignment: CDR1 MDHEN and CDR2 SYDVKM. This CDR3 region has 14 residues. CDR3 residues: CASSLYGRVPEAFF. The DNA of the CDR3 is TGTGCCAGCAGTTTATACGGCAGGGTCCCTGAAGCTTTCTTT.

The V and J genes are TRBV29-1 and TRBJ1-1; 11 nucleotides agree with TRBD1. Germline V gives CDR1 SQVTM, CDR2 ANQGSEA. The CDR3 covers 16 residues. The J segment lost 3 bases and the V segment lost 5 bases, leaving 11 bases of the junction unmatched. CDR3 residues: CSVYNFPGQGDTEAFF. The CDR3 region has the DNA TGCAGCGTTTATAACTTCCCGGGACAGGGGGACACTGAAGCTTTCTTT.

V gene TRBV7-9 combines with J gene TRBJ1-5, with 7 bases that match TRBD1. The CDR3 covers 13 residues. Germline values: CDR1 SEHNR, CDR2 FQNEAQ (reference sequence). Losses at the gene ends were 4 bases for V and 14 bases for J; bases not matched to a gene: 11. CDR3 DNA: TGTGCCAGCAGCTATAGTACCGGGGACAGTAAGCATTTT. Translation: CASSYSTGDSKHF.

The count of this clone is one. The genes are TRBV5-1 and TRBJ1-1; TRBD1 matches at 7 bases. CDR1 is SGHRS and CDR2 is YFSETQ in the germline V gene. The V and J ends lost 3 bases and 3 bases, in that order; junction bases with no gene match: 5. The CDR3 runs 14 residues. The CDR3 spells CASSSIGQDTEAFF. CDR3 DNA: TGCGCCAGCAGCTCAATCGGACAGGACACTGAAGCTTTCTTT. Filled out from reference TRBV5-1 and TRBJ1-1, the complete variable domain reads KAGVTQTPRYLIKTRGQQVTLSCSPISGHRSVSWYQQTPGQGLQFLFEYFSETQRNKGNFPGRFSGRQFSNSRSEMNVSTLELGDSALYLCASSSIGQDTEAFFGQGTRLTVV.

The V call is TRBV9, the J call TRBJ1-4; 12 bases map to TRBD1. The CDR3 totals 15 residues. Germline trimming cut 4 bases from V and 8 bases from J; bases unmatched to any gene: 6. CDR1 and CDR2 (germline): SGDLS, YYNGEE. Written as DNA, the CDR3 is TGTGCCAGCAGCCGGGACAGGGGGCCGGACGAAAAACTGTTTTTT. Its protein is CASSRDRGPDEKLFF. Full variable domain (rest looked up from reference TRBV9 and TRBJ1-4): DSGVTQTPKHLITATGQRVTLRCSPRSGDLSVYWYQQSLDQGLQFLIQYYNGEERAKGNILERFSAQQFPDLHSELNLSSLELGDSALYFCASSRDRGPDEKLFFGSGTQLSVL.

This CDR3 is CASNDRVETEAFF. The CDR3 DNA reads TGTGCCAGCAACGACAGGGTTGAAACTGAAGCTTTCTTT. The chain is built from TRBV5-4 and TRBJ1-1; TRBD1 aligns across 7 bases. The CDR3 contains 13 residues. V gave up 6 bases and J gave up 5 bases; unmatched junction bases: 7. Per germline, CDR1 SGHNT and CDR2 YYREEE (reference sequence).

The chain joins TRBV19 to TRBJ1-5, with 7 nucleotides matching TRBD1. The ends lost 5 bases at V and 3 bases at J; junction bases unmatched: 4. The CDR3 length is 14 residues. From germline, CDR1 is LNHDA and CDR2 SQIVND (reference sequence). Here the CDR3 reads CASSVTGYNQPQHF. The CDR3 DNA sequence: TGTGCCAGTAGTGTGACAGGGTACAATCAGCCCCAGCATTTT. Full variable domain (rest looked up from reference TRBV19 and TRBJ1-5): DGGITQSPKYLFRKEGQNVTLSCEQNLNHDAMYWYRQDPGQGLRLIYYSQIVNDFQKGDIAEGYSVSREKKESFPLTVTSAQKNPTAFYLCASSVTGYNQPQHFGDGTRLSIL.

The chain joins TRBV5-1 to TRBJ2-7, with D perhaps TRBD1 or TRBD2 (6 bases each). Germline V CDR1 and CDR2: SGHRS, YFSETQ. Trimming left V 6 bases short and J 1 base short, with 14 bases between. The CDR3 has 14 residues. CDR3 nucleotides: TGCGCCAGCACAATGGGGGCGGGGTCCTACGAGCAGTACTTC. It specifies CASTMGAGSYEQYF.

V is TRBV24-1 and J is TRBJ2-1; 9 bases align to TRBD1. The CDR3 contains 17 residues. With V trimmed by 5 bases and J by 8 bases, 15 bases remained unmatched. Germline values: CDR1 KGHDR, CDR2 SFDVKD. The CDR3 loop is CATSGGATGGFLDEQFF. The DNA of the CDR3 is TGTGCCACCAGTGGGGGGGCTACAGGGGGCTTTTTGGATGAGCAGTTCTTC.

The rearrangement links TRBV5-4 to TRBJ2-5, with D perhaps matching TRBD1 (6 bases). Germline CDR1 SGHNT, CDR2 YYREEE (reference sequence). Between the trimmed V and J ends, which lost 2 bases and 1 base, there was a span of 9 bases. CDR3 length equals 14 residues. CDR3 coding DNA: TGTGCCAGCAGCTTACAGGGTTCCCAAGAGACCCAGTACTTC. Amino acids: CASSLQGSQETQYF.

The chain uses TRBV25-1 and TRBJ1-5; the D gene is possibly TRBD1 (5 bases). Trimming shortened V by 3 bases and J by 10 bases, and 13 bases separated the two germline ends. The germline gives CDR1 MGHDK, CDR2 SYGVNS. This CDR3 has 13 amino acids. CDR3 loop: CASSDGGSNPQHF. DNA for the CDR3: TGTGCCAGCAGTGACGGGGGTTCTAACCCCCAGCATTTT.

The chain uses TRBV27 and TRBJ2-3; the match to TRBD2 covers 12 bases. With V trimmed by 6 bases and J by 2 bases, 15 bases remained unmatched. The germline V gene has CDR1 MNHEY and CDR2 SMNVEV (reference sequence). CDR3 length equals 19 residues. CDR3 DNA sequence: TGTGCCAGCAGACCACGACTAGCGGGGGCCCTTTCCTACACAGATACGCAGTATTTT. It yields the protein CASRPRLAGALSYTDTQYF.

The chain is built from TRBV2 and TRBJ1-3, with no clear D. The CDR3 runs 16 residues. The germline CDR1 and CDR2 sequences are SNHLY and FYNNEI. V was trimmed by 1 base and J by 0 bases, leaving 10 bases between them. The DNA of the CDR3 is TGTGCCAGCAGTGAAGGCAGAAGTCTCTCTGGAAACACCATATATTTT. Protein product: CASSEGRSLSGNTIYF.

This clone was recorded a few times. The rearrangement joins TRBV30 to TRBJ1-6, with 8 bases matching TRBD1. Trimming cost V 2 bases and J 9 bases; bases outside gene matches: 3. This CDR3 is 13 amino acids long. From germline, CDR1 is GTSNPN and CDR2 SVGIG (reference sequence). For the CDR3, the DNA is TGTGCCTGGAGTAGGACAGGGCCTTCACCCCTCCACTTT. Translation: CAWSRTGPSPLHF.

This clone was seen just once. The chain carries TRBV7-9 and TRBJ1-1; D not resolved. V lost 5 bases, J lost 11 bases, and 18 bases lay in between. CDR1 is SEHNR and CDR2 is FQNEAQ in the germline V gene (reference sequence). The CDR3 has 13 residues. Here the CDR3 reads CASSLAGASEAFF. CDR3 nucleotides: TGTGCCAGCAGCCTCGCGGGAGCGTCGGAGGCTTTCTTT.